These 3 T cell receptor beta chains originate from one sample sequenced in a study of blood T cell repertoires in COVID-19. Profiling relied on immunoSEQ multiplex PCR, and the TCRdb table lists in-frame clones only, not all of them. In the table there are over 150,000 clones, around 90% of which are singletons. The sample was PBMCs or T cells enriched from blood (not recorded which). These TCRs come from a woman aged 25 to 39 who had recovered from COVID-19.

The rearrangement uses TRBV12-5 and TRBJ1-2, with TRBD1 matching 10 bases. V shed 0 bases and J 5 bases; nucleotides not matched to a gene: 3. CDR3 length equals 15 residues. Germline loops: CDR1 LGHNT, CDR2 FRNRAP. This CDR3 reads CASGLVLGQGYGYTF. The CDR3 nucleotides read TGTGCTAGTGGTTTGGTATTGGGACAGGGGTATGGCTACACCTTC.

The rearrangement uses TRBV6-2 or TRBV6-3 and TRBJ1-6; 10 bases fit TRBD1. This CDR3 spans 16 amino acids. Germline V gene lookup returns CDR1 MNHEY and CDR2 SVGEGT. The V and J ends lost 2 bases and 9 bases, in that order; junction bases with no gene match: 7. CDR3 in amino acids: CASSYVPGQGPSPLHF. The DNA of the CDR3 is TGTGCCAGCAGTTACGTTCCGGGACAGGGGCCTTCACCCCTCCACTTT.

The CDR3 region has the DNA TGTGCCACCAGCAGAGATAACGGTCTAAATTCACCCCTCCACTTT. Translation gives CATSRDNGLNSPLHF. This sequence joins TRBV15 and TRBJ1-6; no clear D gene. Deletions cut 0 bases from V and 7 bases from J, with 10 bases between. Per germline, CDR1 LNHNV and CDR2 YYDKDF (reference sequence). This CDR3 comprises 15 residues.